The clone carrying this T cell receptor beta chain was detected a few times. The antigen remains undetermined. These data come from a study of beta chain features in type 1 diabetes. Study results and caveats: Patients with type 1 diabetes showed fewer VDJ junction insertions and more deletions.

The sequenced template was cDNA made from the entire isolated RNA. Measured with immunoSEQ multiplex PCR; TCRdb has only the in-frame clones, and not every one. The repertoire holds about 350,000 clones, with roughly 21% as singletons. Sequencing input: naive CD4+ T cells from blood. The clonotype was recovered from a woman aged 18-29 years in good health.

Here the CDR3 DNA reads TGTGCCAGCACTCGATCGAGGGTTGGCTACACCTTC. Translated, it gives CASTRSRVGYTF. V and J are TRBV7-2 and TRBJ1-2, with unresolved D. Germline values: CDR1 SGHTA, CDR2 FQGNSA. This CDR3 region has 12 residues. Between the trimmed V and J ends, which lost 7 bases and 7 bases, there was a span of 13 bases.